These 14 T cell receptor beta chains share one sample of origin, sequenced in a study of control samples from healthy donors and cancer patients. TCRdb's table, derived via immunoSEQ multiplex PCR, lists solely in-frame clones and lacks some. The sample yields 70,000 to 80,000 clones, about 90% seen once. The specimen sequenced was blood. Receptor source: a woman between 45 and 60 years old in good health.

Remarks on this clone: The germline gene is not matched at one end of the junction; a read error may be the cause. This rearrangement joins TRBV3-1 (or the pseudogene TRBV3-2) to TRBJ2-4, with D unresolved. Germline V gives CDR1 LGHDT, CDR2 YNNKEL (reference sequence). This CDR3 has 17 amino acids. The CDR3 DNA reads TGTGCCAGCAACCAAGATCTTCCTAGAGTAGCCAAAAACATTCAGTACTTC. Encoded protein: CASNQDLPRVAKNIQYF.

The chain recombines TRBV2 with TRBJ2-2, with 9 nucleotides matching TRBD1. Germline lookup yields CDR1 SNHLY and CDR2 FYNNEI. With 1 base clipped from V and 7 bases from J, the junction kept 4 bases outside the gene matches. The CDR3 covers 15 residues. For the CDR3, the DNA is TGTGCCAGCAGTGAAGGGGGACAGGGTCACGGGGAGCTGTTTTTT. Its protein product is CASSEGGQGHGELFF.

V gene TRBV27 combines with J gene TRBJ1-1; 8 bases align to TRBD1. Germline V gene lookup returns CDR1 MNHEY and CDR2 SMNVEV (reference sequence). V shed 6 bases, J shed 0 bases, and the junction held 3 bases outside the gene matches. The CDR3 sequence is 14 residues long. Here the CDR3 DNA reads TGTGCCAGCAGAACACAGGGGGTGAACACTGAAGCTTTCTTT. Residues: CASRTQGVNTEAFF.

The chain links TRBV7-9 to TRBJ1-2; TRBD1 aligns across 8 bases. Trimming took 7 bases from V and 2 from J; bases not matched to a gene: 15. This CDR3 is 17 amino acids long. The germline V gene has CDR1 SEHNR and CDR2 FQNEAQ (reference sequence). The CDR3 spells CASKSGGRGEGNYGYTF. In DNA form, the CDR3 reads TGTGCCAGCAAATCAGGGGGCAGGGGAGAGGGGAACTATGGCTACACCTTC.

The rearrangement joins TRBV5-8 to TRBJ2-7, with D perhaps matching TRBD2 (6 bases). V was pared by 0 bases and J by 3 bases, with 13 bases between. Germline V CDR1 and CDR2: SGHTS, YDEGEE. The CDR3 is 15 residues long. CDR3 bases: TGTGCCAGCAGCTTGGCGCCGGGACTCCGCTACGAGCAGTACTTC. This encodes CASSLAPGLRYEQYF.

On this clone: One end of the junction fails to match germline, which may point to a read error. The same CDR3 arises from other DNA sequences in this sample as well. This rearrangement joins TRBV30 to TRBJ1-3; D ambiguous. There are 14 residues in the CDR3. Germline values: CDR1 GTSNPN, CDR2 SVGIG (reference sequence). The CDR3 DNA reads as TGTGCTTGGAGTGTACTGGGCTCTGGAAACACCATATATTTT. Amino acids: CAWSVLGSGNTIYF.

The J gene is TRBJ1-2, the V gene TRBV4-1; TRBD1 is a possible D gene (6 bases). Trimming removed 3 bases from V and 5 bases from J, with 16 bases in between. The CDR3 is 15 residues long. The V gene's germline CDR1 is MGHRA and CDR2 YSYEKL. The CDR3 here is CASSQSPDSLYGYTF. The CDR3 coding sequence is TGCGCCAGCAGCCAGAGTCCGGACAGCCTATATGGCTACACCTTC.

The chain couples TRBV29-1 to TRBJ2-5; 11 positions agree with TRBD2. The CDR3 is 14 residues long. The V segment lost 5 bases and the J segment 5 bases; nucleotides outside the gene matches: 7. Germline CDR1 SQVTM, CDR2 ANQGSEA. This CDR3 reads CSVQRLAGQETQYF. CDR3 DNA: TGCAGCGTTCAAAGACTAGCGGGACAGGAGACCCAGTACTTC.

The chain has TRBV28 and TRBJ1-1; D is unresolved. Trimming shortened V by 8 bases and J by 0 bases, and 7 bases separated the two germline ends. The CDR3 runs to 12 residues. CDR1 and CDR2 from the germline V gene are MDHEN and SYDVKM. The CDR3 loop is CASVGLNTEAFF. CDR3 nucleotide sequence: TGTGCCAGCGTGGGGTTGAACACTGAAGCTTTCTTT.

The V call is TRBV21-1, the J call TRBJ2-7; the table calls TRBD2, which could not be checked here. TRBV21-1 is termed a pseudogene. The CDR3 is 18 residues long. CDR3 DNA sequence: TGTGCCAGCAGCAAAAAAAAACCCGAGAGGGGGGGAGAGTACGAGCAGTACTTC. Encoded protein: CASSKKKPERGGEYEQYF.

The chain uses TRBV19 and TRBJ1-5; 7 nucleotides match TRBD1. The CDR3 contains 15 residues. J was trimmed by 4 bases and V by 10 bases; bases with no gene match: 13. The germline V gene encodes CDR1 LNHDA and CDR2 SQIVND (reference sequence). CDR3 protein: CATDRGQVRNQPQHF. The CDR3 region has the DNA TGTGCCACAGACAGAGGACAGGTTCGAAATCAGCCCCAGCATTTT. Combining the CDR3 with reference TRBV19 and TRBJ1-5 gives the whole variable domain DGGITQSPKYLFRKEGQNVTLSCEQNLNHDAMYWYRQDPGQGLRLIYYSQIVNDFQKGDIAEGYSVSREKKESFPLTVTSAQKNPTAFYLCATDRGQVRNQPQHFGDGTRLSIL.

The chain couples TRBV18 to TRBJ1-2; perhaps TRBD1 as D (5 bases). This CDR3 spans 12 amino acids. The germline CDR1 and CDR2 sequences are KGHSH and LQKENI. V lost 3 bases and J 8 bases, leaving 10 bases between the germline ends. The chain's CDR3 is CASSPGLGGYTF. CDR3 nucleotides: TGTGCCAGCTCACCGGGACTGGGGGGCTACACCTTC.

This clone was detected only once. The chain has TRBV30 and TRBJ1-1, with TRBD1 matching over 9 bases. The germline CDR1 and CDR2 sequences are GTSNPN and SVGIG (reference sequence). The CDR3 loop spans 15 amino acids. The V gene end was trimmed by 2 bases and the J gene end by 4 bases; junction bases not matched to a gene: 8. For the CDR3, the DNA is TGTGCCTGGAGTAAGAACAGGGGGCCAGCCACTGAAGCTTTCTTT. Translating it yields CAWSKNRGPATEAFF.

The chain employs TRBV10-3 and TRBJ2-6; 8 bases match TRBD1. CDR3 size: 21 residues. CDR1 ENHRY and CDR2 SYGVKD come from the germline V gene. The V and J ends lost 0 bases and 1 base, in that order; junction bases with no gene match: 14. The CDR3 DNA reads TGTGCCATCAGTGAGTCTCGGGGAGGCAGGGGGCTTTTGTCTGGGGCCAACGTCCTGACTTTC. This gives the protein CAISESRGGRGLLSGANVLTF.